The 10 T cell receptor beta chains below come from one sample, sequenced in a study of cytomegalovirus exposure and HLA in healthy donors. PCR employed 60 Vbeta and 13 Jbeta primers. The data were produced by immunoSEQ multiplex PCR, yet TCRdb's version contains in-frame clones alone and is incomplete. The data show roughly 92,000 clones, 7.5% to 8.5% seen once. The sequenced material came from PBMCs. The receptors were gathered from a man over 45 in good health and CMV-seronegative.

Remarks on this clone: The sample contains more than one DNA sequence encoding this CDR3. This sequence joins TRBV14 and TRBJ1-3; D is unclear. V was pared by 4 bases and J by 1 base, with 8 bases between. This CDR3 comprises 14 residues. Germline CDR1 and CDR2: SGHDN and FVKESK. CDR3 region: CASSRHVSGNTIYF. In DNA form, the CDR3 reads TGTGCCAGCAGCCGGCATGTATCTGGAAACACCATATATTTT.

This clone has just a few counts. The chain carries TRBV15 and TRBJ2-1; D remains ambiguous. The CDR3 runs 16 residues. Germline lookup yields CDR1 LNHNV and CDR2 YYDKDF (reference sequence). Trimming left V 4 bases short and J 3 bases short, with 16 bases between. CDR3 protein: CATSIRGPELYNEQFF. The CDR3 DNA follows: TGTGCCACCAGCATCCGAGGCCCAGAACTCTACAATGAGCAGTTCTTC.

The chain is built from TRBV18 and TRBJ2-7, with TRBD2 as a possible D gene (6 bases). V lost 5 bases and J 3 bases, leaving 23 bases between the germline ends. Germline V lookup: CDR1 KGHSH, CDR2 LQKENI. This CDR3 contains 17 residues. The CDR3 region has the DNA TGTGCCAGCTCAGGAGGGTACGGGGTTTCCACCCTCTACGAGCAGTACTTC. It specifies CASSGGYGVSTLYEQYF.

This clone was seen only a few times. The chain is built from TRBV28 and TRBJ2-3; 7 bases align to TRBD2. This CDR3 contains 13 residues. Germline CDR1 is MDHEN and CDR2 is SYDVKM. The V and J ends lost 10 bases and 4 bases, in that order; junction bases with no gene match: 8. In nucleotides, the CDR3 is TGTGCCACCGAGTCGGGAGGTGCAGATACGCAGTATTTT. Its translation is CATESGGADTQYF.

The chain joins TRBV7-6 to TRBJ1-1; 7 bases fit TRBD1. Unmatched junction bases numbered 8, after V lost 3 bases and J lost 4 bases. Germline CDR1 and CDR2: SGHVS and FNYEAQ. The CDR3 covers 15 residues. In DNA, the CDR3 is TGTGCCAGCAGCTTGTCGGGCCCAGGGGGCACTGAAGCTTTCTTT. It specifies CASSLSGPGGTEAFF.

V gene TRBV5-6 combines with J gene TRBJ2-7, with D possibly being TRBD2 (7 bases). Trimming removed 4 bases at V and 7 bases at J, with 18 bases between. CDR1 is SGHDT and CDR2 is YYEEEE in the germline V gene. This CDR3 has 14 residues. CDR3 sequence reads: CASSGGGFFWEQYF. In DNA, the CDR3 is TGTGCCAGCAGCGGGGGGGGCTTTTTTTGGGAGCAGTACTTC.

This clone has a handful of counts. The V call is TRBV10-3, the J call TRBJ2-7; D remains unclear. The CDR3 consists of 11 residues. Trimming took off 10 bases at V and 3 bases at J, with 10 bases between the two ends. CDR1 and CDR2 from the germline V gene are ENHRY and SYGVKD. Written as DNA, the CDR3 is TGTGCCACTCAGGCTAACTACGAGCAGTACTTC. The encoded protein is CATQANYEQYF.

The V call is TRBV15, the J call TRBJ1-1, with D perhaps TRBD1 (5 bases). The CDR3 sequence is 13 residues long. Germline V gives CDR1 LNHNV, CDR2 YYDKDF (reference sequence). V was trimmed by 8 bases and J by 0 bases, leaving 10 bases between them. The chain's CDR3 is CATARGLNTEAFF. The CDR3 region has the DNA TGTGCCACCGCGCGGGGCTTGAACACTGAAGCTTTCTTT.

The chain joins TRBV4-2 to TRBJ1-1; D possibly corresponds to TRBD1 (5 bases). The CDR3 length is 14 residues. CDR1 and CDR2 from the germline V gene are LGHNA and YNFKEQ. Trimming stripped 4 bases from V and 1 base from J, with 10 bases between. CDR3 sequence: CASSLGEGNTEAFF. CDR3 nucleotides: TGTGCCAGCAGCCTAGGGGAGGGGAACACTGAAGCTTTCTTT.

This clone was seen just once. The V gene is TRBV4-1, the J gene TRBJ2-1, with TRBD2 matching 7 bases. Germline CDR1 is MGHRA and CDR2 is YSYEKL. The CDR3 is 17 amino acids. J gave up 0 bases and V 5 bases, and 10 bases lay outside the gene matches. DNA of the CDR3: TGCGCCAGCAGCTCGCCAACTAAGCGGGGCTCCTACAATGAGCAGTTCTTC. Amino acid sequence: CASSSPTKRGSYNEQFF.